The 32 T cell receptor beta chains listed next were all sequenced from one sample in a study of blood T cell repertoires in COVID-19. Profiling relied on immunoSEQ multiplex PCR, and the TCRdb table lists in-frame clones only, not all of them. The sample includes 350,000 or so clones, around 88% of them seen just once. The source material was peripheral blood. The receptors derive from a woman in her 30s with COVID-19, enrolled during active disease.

As DNA, the CDR3 is TGCGCCAGCACGTCTAGCGGAGAGACCCAGTACTTC. Translation gives CASTSSGETQYF. The chain uses TRBV5-1 and TRBJ2-5; 7 bases agree with TRBD2. The CDR3 totals 12 residues. The germline CDR1 and CDR2 sequences are SGHRS and YFSETQ. After removal of 6 bases from V and 4 bases from J, the junction contained 3 bases not matched to a gene.

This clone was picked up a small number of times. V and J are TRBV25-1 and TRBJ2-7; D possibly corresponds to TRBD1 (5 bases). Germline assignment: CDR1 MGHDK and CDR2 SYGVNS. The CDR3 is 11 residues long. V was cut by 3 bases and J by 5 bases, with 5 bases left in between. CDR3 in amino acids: CASSDRDEQYV. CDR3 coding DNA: TGTGCCAGCAGTGACAGGGACGAGCAGTACGTC.

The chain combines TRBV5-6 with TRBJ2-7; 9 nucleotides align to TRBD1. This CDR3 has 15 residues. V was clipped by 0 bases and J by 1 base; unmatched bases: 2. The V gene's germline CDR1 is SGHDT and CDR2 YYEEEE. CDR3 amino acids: CASSLGQGGSYEQYF. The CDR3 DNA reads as TGTGCCAGCAGCTTGGGACAGGGGGGATCCTACGAGCAGTACTTC.

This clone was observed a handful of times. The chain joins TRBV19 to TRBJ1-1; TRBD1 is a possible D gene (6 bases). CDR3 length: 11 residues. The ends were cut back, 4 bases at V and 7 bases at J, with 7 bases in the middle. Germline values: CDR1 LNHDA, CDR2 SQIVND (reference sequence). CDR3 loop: CASSRTDEAFF. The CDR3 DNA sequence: TGTGCCAGTAGTAGGACAGATGAAGCTTTCTTT.

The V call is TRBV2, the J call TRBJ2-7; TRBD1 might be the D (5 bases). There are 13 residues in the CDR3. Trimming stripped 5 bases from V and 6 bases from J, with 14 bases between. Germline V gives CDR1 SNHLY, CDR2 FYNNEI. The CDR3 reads CASSLMQGREQYV. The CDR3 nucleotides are TGTGCCAGCAGTCTAATGCAGGGCCGCGAGCAGTACGTC.

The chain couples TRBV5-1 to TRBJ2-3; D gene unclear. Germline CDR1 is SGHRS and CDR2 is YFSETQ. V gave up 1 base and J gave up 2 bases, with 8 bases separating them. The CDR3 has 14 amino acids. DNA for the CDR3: TGCGCCAGCAGCTTGCAGGCAGACACAGATACGCAGTATTTT. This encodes CASSLQADTDTQYF.

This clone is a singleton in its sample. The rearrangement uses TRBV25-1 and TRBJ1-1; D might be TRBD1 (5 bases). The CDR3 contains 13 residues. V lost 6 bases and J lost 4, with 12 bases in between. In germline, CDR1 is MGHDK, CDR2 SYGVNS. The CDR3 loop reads CASSVGGGTEAFF. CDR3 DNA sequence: TGTGCCAGCAGCGTCGGGGGGGGCACTGAAGCTTTCTTT.

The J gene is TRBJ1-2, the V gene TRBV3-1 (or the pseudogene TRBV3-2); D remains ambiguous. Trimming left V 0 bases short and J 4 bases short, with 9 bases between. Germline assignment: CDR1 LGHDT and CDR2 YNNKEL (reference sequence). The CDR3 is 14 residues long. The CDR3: CASSQDQVGYGYTF. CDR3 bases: TGTGCCAGCAGCCAAGATCAGGTGGGCTATGGCTACACCTTC.

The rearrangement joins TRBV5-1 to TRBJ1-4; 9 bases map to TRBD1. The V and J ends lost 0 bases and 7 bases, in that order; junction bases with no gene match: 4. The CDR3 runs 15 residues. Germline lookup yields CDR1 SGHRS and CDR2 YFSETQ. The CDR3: CASSLGGTGFEKLFF. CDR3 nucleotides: TGCGCCAGCAGCTTGGGAGGGACAGGGTTTGAAAAACTGTTTTTT.

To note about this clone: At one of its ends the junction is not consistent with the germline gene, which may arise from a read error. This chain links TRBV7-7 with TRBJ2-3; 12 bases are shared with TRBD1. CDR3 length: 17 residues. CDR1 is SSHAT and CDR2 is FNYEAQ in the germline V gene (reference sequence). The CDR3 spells CASSPGTGGFSTDTQYF. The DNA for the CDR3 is TGTGCTAGCAGTCCCGGGACAGGGGGCTTTAGCACAGATACGCAGTATTTT.

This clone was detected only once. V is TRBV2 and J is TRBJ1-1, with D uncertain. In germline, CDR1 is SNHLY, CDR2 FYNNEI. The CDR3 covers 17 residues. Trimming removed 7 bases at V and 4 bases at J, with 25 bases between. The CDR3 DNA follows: TGTGCCAGCAAAGGCGGCGGAAAGCAATCTTATCCCACTGAAGCTTTCTTT. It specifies CASKGGGKQSYPTEAFF.

The CDR3 DNA sequence: TGTGCCAGCAGGAACCCCAGGGGAGCCAAAAACATTCAGTACTTC. It specifies CASRNPRGAKNIQYF. The chain joins TRBV5-5 to TRBJ2-4; tentative D call: TRBD1 (6 bases). The germline V and J ends were trimmed by 5 bases and 0 bases, with 12 bases remaining between them. This CDR3 has 15 amino acids. Germline V lookup: CDR1 SGHKS, CDR2 YYEKEE (reference sequence). Drawing the rest from reference TRBV5-5 and TRBJ2-4, the complete variable domain is DAGVTQSPTHLIKTRGQQVTLRCSPISGHKSVSWYQQVLGQGPQFIFQYYEKEERGRGNFPDRFSARQFPNYSSELNVNALLLGDSALYLCASRNPRGAKNIQYFGAGTRLSVL.

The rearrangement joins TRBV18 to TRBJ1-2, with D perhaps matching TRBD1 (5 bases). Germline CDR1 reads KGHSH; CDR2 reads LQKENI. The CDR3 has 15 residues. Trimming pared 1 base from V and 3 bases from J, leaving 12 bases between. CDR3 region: CASSPQSKTDYGYTF. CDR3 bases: TGTGCCAGCTCACCACAGTCCAAGACAGACTATGGCTACACCTTC.

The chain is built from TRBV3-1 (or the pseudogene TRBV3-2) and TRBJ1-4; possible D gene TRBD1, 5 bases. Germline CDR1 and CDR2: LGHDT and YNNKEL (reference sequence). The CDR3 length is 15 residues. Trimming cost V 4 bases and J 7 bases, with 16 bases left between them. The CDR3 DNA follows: TGTGCCAGCAGCCCCTCAGGGAAAATTACTGAAAAACTGTTTTTT. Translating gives CASSPSGKITEKLFF.

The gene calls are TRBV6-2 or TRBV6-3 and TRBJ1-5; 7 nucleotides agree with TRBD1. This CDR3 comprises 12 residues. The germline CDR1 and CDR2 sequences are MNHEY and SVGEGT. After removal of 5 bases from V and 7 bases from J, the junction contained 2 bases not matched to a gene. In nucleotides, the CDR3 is TGTGCCAGCAGTACAGGGGTGCAGCCCCAGCATTTT. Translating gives CASSTGVQPQHF.

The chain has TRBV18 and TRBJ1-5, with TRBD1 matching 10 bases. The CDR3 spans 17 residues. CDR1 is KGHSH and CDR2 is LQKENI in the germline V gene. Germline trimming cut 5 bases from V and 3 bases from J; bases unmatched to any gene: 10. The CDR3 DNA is TGTGCCAGCTCAGCTACGGGACAGGGGCTTAACAATCAGCCCCAGCATTTT. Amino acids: CASSATGQGLNNQPQHF.

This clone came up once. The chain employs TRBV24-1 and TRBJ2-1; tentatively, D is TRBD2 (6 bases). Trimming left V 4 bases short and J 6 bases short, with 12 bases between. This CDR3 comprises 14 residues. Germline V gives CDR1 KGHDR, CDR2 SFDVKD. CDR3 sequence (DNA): TGTGCCACCAGTGAATCCGGGACTTCCAATGAGCAGTTCTTC. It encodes CATSESGTSNEQFF.

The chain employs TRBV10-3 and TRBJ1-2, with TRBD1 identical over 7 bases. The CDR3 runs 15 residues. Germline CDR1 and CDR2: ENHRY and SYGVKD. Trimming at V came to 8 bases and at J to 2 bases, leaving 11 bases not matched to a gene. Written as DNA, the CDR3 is TGTGCCATCTGGGATCCACCGGGACAGAACTATGGCTACACCTTC. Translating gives CAIWDPPGQNYGYTF.

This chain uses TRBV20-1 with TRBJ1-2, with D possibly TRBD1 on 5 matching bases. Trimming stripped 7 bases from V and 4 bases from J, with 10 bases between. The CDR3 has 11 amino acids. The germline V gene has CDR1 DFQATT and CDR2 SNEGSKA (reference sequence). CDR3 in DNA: TGCAGTGGTGCCGACAGCTATGGCTACACCTTC. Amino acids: CSGADSYGYTF.

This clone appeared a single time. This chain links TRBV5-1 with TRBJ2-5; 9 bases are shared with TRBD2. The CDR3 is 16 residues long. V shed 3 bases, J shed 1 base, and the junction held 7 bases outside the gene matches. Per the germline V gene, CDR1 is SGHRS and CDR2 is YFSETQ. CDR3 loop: CASSSGTSKGQETQYF. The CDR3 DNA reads TGCGCCAGCAGCTCCGGGACTAGCAAGGGCCAAGAGACCCAGTACTTC.

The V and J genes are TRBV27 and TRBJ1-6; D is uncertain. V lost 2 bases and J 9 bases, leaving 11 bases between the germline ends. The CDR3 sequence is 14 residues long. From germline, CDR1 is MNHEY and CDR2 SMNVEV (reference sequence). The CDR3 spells CASSLVFEGSPLHF. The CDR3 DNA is TGTGCCAGCAGTTTAGTCTTCGAGGGTTCACCCCTCCACTTT.

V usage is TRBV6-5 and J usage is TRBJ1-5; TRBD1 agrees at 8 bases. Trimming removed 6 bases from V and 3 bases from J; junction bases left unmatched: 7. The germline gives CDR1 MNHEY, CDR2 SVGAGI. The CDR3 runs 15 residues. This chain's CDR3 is CASRLDRADNQPQHF. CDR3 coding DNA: TGTGCCAGCAGGCTGGACAGGGCGGACAATCAGCCCCAGCATTTT.

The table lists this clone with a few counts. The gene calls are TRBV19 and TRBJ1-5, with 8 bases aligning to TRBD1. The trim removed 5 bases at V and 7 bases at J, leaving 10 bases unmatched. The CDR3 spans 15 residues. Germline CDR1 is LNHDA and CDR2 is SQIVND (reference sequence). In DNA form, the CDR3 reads TGTGCCAGTAGTCCACCGACAGGGGTAGGACAGCCCCAGCATTTT. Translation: CASSPPTGVGQPQHF.

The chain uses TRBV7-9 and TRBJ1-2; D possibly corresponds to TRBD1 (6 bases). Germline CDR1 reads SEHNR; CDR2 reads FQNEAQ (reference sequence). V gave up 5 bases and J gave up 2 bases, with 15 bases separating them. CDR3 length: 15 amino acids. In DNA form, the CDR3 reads TGTGCCAGCAGCGGGGAACAGGGATTCAACTATGGCTACACCTTC. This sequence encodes CASSGEQGFNYGYTF.

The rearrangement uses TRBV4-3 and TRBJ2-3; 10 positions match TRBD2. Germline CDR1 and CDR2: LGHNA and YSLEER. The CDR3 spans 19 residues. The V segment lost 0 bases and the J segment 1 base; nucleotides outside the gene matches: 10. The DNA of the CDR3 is TGCGCCAGCAGCCAAGATTACCTAGGGCTAGCGGGGGGCACAGATACGCAGTATTTT. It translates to CASSQDYLGLAGGTDTQYF.

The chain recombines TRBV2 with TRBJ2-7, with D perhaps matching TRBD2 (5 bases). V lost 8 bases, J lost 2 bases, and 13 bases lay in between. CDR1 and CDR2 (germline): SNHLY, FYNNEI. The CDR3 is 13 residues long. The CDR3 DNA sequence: TGTGCCAGCGGTACGGACGGGACCTACGAGCAGTACGTC. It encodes CASGTDGTYEQYV.

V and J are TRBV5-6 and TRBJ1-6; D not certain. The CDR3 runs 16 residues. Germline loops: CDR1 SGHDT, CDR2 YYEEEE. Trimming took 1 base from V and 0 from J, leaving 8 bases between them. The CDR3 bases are TGTGCCAGCAGCTTGTCTGGTAGCTCCTATAATTCACCCCTCCACTTT. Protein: CASSLSGSSYNSPLHF.

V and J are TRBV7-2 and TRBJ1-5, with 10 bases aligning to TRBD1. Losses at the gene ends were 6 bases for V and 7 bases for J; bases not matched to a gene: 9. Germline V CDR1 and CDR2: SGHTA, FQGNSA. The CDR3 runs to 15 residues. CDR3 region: CASRATGGTGQPQHF. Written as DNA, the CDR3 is TGTGCCAGCAGAGCGACAGGGGGCACTGGACAGCCCCAGCATTTT.

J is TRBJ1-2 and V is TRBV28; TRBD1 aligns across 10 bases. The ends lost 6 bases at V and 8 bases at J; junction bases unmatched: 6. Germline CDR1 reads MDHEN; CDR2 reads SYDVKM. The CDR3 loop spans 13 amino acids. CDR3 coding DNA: TGTGCCAGCAGAGGCGACAGGGGGCGAGGCTACACCTTC. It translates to CASRGDRGRGYTF.

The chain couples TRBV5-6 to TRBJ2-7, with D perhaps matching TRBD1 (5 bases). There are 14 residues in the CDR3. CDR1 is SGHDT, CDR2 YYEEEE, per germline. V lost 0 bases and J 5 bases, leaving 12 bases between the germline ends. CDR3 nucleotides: TGTGCCAGCAGCTTGGGCCAGGGAACCCACGAGCAGTACTTC. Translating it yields CASSLGQGTHEQYF.

CDR3 sequence: CASSSFGGNTEAFF. In nucleotides, the CDR3 is TGTGCCAGCAGCTCCTTCGGGGGGAACACTGAAGCTTTCTTT. This chain uses TRBV11-2 with TRBJ1-1; D possibly corresponds to TRBD1 (5 bases). This CDR3 is built from 14 residues. The V gene's germline CDR1 is SGHAT and CDR2 FQNNGV. Deletions cut 4 bases from V and 1 base from J, with 10 bases between.

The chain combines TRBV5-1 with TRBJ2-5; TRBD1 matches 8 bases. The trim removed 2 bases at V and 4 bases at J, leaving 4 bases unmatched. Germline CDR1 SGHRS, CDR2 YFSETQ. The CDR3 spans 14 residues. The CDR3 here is CASSLWTGLETQYF. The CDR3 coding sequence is TGCGCCAGCAGCTTATGGACAGGGCTAGAGACCCAGTACTTC.